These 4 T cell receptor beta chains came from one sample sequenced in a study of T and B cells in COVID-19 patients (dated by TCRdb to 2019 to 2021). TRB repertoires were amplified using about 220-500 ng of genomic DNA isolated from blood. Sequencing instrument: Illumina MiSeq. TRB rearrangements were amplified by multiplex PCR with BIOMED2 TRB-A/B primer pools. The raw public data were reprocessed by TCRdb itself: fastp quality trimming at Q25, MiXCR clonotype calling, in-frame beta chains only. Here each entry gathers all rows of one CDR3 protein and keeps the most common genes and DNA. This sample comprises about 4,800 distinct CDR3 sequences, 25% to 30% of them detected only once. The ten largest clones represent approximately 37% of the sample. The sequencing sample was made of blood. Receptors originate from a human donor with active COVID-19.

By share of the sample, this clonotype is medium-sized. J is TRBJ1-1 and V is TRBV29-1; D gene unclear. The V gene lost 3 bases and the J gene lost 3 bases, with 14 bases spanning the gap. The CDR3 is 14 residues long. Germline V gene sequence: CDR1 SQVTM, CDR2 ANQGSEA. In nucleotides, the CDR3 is TGCAGCGTTGAGGCCAAATATGGGGACACTGAAGCTTTCTTT. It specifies CSVEAKYGDTEAFF. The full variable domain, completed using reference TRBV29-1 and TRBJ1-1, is SAVISQKPSRDICQRGTSLTIQCQVDSQVTMMFWYRQQPGQSLTLIATANQGSEATYESGFVIDKFPISRPNLTFSTLTVSNMSPEDSSIYLCSVEAKYGDTEAFFGQGTRLTVV.

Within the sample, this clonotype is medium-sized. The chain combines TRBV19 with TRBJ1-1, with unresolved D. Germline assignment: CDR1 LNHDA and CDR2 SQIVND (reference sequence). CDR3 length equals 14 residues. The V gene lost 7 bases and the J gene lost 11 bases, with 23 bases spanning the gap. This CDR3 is CASTTQVGVSVAFF. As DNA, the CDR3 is TGTGCCAGTACAACACAAGTGGGTGTCAGTGTGGCTTTCTTT.

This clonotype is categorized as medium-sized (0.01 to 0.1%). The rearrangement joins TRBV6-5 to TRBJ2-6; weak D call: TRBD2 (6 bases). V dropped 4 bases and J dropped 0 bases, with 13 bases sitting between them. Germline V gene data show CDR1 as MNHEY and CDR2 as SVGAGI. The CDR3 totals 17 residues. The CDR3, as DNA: TGTGCCAGCAGTTTCTTAGCGGAGAGCTCTGGGGCCAACGTCCTGACTTTC. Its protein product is CASSFLAESSGANVLTF.

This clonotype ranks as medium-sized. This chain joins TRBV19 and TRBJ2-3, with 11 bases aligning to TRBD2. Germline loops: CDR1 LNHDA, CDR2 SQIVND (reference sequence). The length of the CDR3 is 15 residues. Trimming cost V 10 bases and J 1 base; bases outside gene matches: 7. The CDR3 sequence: CATRELAGGTDTQYF. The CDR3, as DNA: TGTGCCACCAGGGAACTAGCGGGGGGCACAGATACGCAGTATTTT.